These 8 T cell receptor beta chains share one sample of origin, sequenced in a study of blood T cells in healthy people across ages. For the second PCR, which ran for about 7 to 12 cycles, a sample-barcoded 5' primer and a J-beta primer mix were used. TCRdb reprocessed the 5' RACE reads via MiXCR and lists one record per CDR3 protein. The sample consists of 1.5 million to 2 million distinct CDR3 sequences, around 40% of them appearing once. Sequenced material: blood. Receptor source: a human donor in good health.

This clonotype has only a few counts. The J gene is TRBJ2-3, the V gene TRBV5-1; TRBD1 matches 8 bases. CDR3 length: 15 residues. Germline trimming cut 3 bases from V and 0 bases from J; bases unmatched to any gene: 3. Germline V lookup: CDR1 SGHRS, CDR2 YFSETQ. CDR3 bases: TGCGCCAGCAGCTGGGGACAGGCGAGCACAGATACGCAGTATTTT. Protein: CASSWGQASTDTQYF.

About this clonotype itself: Likely a read error: the CDR3 ends without its conserved phenylalanine or tryptophan. The rearrangement uses TRBV5-6 and TRBJ2-4; 8 bases match TRBD2. Germline V gives CDR1 SGHDT, CDR2 YYEEEE. With V trimmed by 6 bases and J by 0 bases, 8 bases remained unmatched. The CDR3 runs to 16 residues. CDR3 loop: CASTAIAGLAKNIQYC. The CDR3 DNA follows: TGTGCCAGCACCGCCATAGCGGGGTTAGCCAAAAACATTCAGTACTGC.

The gene calls are TRBV24-1 and TRBJ2-5; 8 bases agree with TRBD2. Germline-derived CDR1 and CDR2 are KGHDR and SFDVKD. This CDR3 comprises 15 residues. Germline trimming cut 4 bases from V and 11 bases from J; bases unmatched to any gene: 14. The CDR3 coding sequence is TGTGCCACCAGTGACCCAACTAGCGGTTTGGATGAGCAGTACTTC. It translates to CATSDPTSGLDEQYF.

The chain has TRBV5-1 and TRBJ2-4; the D gene is possibly TRBD1 (6 bases). TRBJ2-7 matches the DNA end more closely, so the J call is doubtful. Germline assignment: CDR1 SGHRS and CDR2 YFSETQ. The CDR3 sequence is 14 residues long. CDR3 residues: CASSSIQGNGEQYF. DNA for the CDR3: TGCGCCAGCAGCTCAATCCAGGGGAACGGCGAGCAGTACTTC.

This clonotype came up once. This chain joins TRBV24-1 and TRBJ2-5; TRBD2 matches at 8 bases. The last part of the DNA fits TRBJ2-7 better; the J call may be wrong. From germline, CDR1 is KGHDR and CDR2 SFDVKD. The length of the CDR3 is 15 residues. The CDR3 DNA reads as TGTGCCACCAGTGATTCTAAGCGGGGGAGCTACGAGCAGTACTTC. Protein sequence: CATSDSKRGSYEQYF.

CDR3 protein: CASSLGSPLFDYGYTF. In DNA form, the CDR3 reads TGTGCCAGCAGCTTGGGCAGTCCCCTTTTCGACTATGGCTACACCTTC. The J gene is TRBJ1-2, the V gene TRBV7-9; D gene ambiguous. CDR3 size: 16 residues. The germline gives CDR1 SEHNR, CDR2 FQNEAQ (reference sequence). Trimming removed 3 bases at V and 3 bases at J, with 17 bases between. Full variable domain (remainder filled in from reference TRBV7-9 and TRBJ1-2): DTGVSQNPRHKITKRGQNVTFRCDPISEHNRLYWYRQTLGQGPEFLTYFQNEAQLEKSRLLSDRFSAERPKGSFSTLEIQRTEQGDSAMYLCASSLGSPLFDYGYTFGSGTRLTVV.

The chain is built from TRBV7-2 and TRBJ2-1; 12 bases map to TRBD1. V lost 7 bases to trimming and J lost 8 bases; unmatched junction nucleotides: 6. Germline CDR1 reads SGHTA; CDR2 reads FQGNSA. The CDR3 has 14 residues. CDR3 nucleotide sequence: TGTGCCAGCAACCGGGACAGGGGGCGGCATGAGCAGTTCTTC. Translating gives CASNRDRGRHEQFF. Filled out from reference TRBV7-2 and TRBJ2-1, the complete variable domain reads GAGVSQSPSNKVTEKGKDVELRCDPISGHTALYWYRQSLGQGLEFLIYFQGNSAPDKSGLPSDRFSAERTGGSVSTLTIQRTQQEDSAVYLCASNRDRGRHEQFFGPGTRLTVL.

The chain links TRBV7-2 to TRBJ1-1; unclear D gene. The germline CDR1 and CDR2 sequences are SGHTA and FQGNSA. V lost 1 base to trimming and J lost 4 bases, with 7 bases between them. This CDR3 has 13 amino acids. The CDR3: CASSLVKATEAFF. CDR3 nucleotide sequence: TGTGCCAGCAGCTTAGTCAAGGCCACTGAAGCTTTCTTT.